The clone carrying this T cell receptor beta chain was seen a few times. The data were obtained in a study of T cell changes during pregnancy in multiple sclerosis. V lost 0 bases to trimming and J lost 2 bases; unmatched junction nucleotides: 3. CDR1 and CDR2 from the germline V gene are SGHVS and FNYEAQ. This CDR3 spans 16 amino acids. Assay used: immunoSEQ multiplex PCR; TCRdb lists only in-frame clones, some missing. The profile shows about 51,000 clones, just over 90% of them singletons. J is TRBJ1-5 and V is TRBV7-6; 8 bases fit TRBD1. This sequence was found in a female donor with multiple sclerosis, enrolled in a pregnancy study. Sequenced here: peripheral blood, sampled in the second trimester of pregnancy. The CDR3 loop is CASSLAGQGRNQPQHF. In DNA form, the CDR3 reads TGTGCCAGCAGCTTAGCCGGACAGGGCCGCAATCAGCCCCAGCATTTT. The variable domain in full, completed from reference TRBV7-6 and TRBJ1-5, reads GAGVSQSPRYKVTKRGQDVALRCDPISGHVSLYWYRQALGQGPEFLTYFNYEAQQDKSGLPNDRFSAERPEGSISTLTIQRTEQRDSAMYRCASSLAGQGRNQPQHFGDGTRLSIL.